The 26 T cell receptor beta chains below all came from one sample that was sequenced in a study of cytomegalovirus exposure and HLA in healthy donors (dated by TCRdb to about 2017). Library method: the immunoSEQ multiplex PCR assay. A mixture of 60 forward primers for TCR Vbeta segments and 13 reverse primers for TCR Jbeta segments was used in the multiplex PCR. As stored in TCRdb, this immuneACCESS dataset retains in-frame rearrangements with V and J assigned. A fraction of the clones does not appear; measured against another copy, unresolved V genes explain less than half of the discrepancy, and the remainder lacks a known reason. For this sample the table gives tens of thousands of clones, of which under 80% were detected only once. 13% to 15% of the sample goes to the ten largest clones. Sequencing was done on a sample of PBMCs. The receptor source for this set is a male donor in good health and CMV-seropositive.

This clone was counted a few times. Written as DNA, the CDR3 is TGTGCCAGCAGCGGCCGGACAGGGACCGGGGAGCTGTTTTTT. Residues: CASSGRTGTGELFF. The chain has TRBV5-5 and TRBJ2-2; the match to TRBD1 covers 8 bases. Germline V CDR1 and CDR2: SGHKS, YYEKEE (reference sequence). The V segment lost 4 bases and the J segment 5 bases; nucleotides outside the gene matches: 4. The CDR3 has 14 amino acids.

The chain joins TRBV4-3 to TRBJ1-2, with a tentative D call TRBD1 (6 bases). Between the trimmed V and J ends, which lost 1 base and 6 bases, there was a span of 12 bases. CDR1 LGHNA and CDR2 YSLEER come from the germline V gene. CDR3 size: 14 residues. This chain's CDR3 is CASSQVAGANGYTF. CDR3 nucleotide sequence: TGCGCCAGCAGCCAAGTGGCGGGGGCCAATGGCTACACCTTC.

The chain has TRBV18 and TRBJ1-2, with TRBD1 matching over 8 bases. With 8 bases clipped from V and 8 bases from J, the junction kept 7 bases outside the gene matches. From germline, CDR1 is KGHSH and CDR2 LQKENI. This CDR3 has 12 amino acids. CDR3 nucleotides: TGTGCCAGCGCACAGGGGGAACGGGGCTACACCTTC. Amino acids: CASAQGERGYTF.

Only a few counts were recorded for this clone. The chain couples TRBV6-6 to TRBJ2-2, with 8 bases matching TRBD1. The CDR3 spans 13 residues. Germline values: CDR1 MNHNY, CDR2 SVGAGI (reference sequence). V shed 8 bases and J 2 bases; nucleotides not matched to a gene: 1. CDR3 coding DNA: TGTGCCAGCGGACAGGGAAACACCGGGGAGCTGTTTTTT. It translates to CASGQGNTGELFF.

V gene TRBV6-6 combines with J gene TRBJ1-1, with 7 bases fitting TRBD1. The germline CDR1 and CDR2 sequences are MNHNY and SVGAGI (reference sequence). J gave up 1 base and V 5 bases, and 4 bases lay outside the gene matches. The length of the CDR3 is 14 residues. The CDR3, as DNA: TGTGCCAGCAGTAAGACAGGGACGAACACTGAAGCTTTCTTT. Amino acids: CASSKTGTNTEAFF.

J is TRBJ2-2 and V is TRBV19; D ambiguous. This CDR3 has 13 residues. Germline-derived CDR1 and CDR2 are LNHDA and SQIVND (reference sequence). Between the trimmed V and J ends, which lost 3 bases and 4 bases, there was a span of 6 bases. CDR3 DNA sequence: TGTGCCAGTAGTATTGAGATCACCGGGGAGCTGTTTTTT. Translating gives CASSIEITGELFF. Drawing the rest from reference TRBV19 and TRBJ2-2, the complete variable domain is DGGITQSPKYLFRKEGQNVTLSCEQNLNHDAMYWYRQDPGQGLRLIYYSQIVNDFQKGDIAEGYSVSREKKESFPLTVTSAQKNPTAFYLCASSIEITGELFFGEGSRLTVL.

This rearrangement joins TRBV5-1 to TRBJ2-3; D perhaps matches TRBD2 (6 bases). Germline CDR1 reads SGHRS; CDR2 reads YFSETQ. Trimming pared 1 base from V and 2 bases from J, leaving 17 bases between. CDR3 length: 17 residues. Here the CDR3 reads CASSLPNPAGNTDTQYF. DNA for the CDR3: TGCGCCAGCAGCTTGCCGAATCCAGCGGGCAACACAGATACGCAGTATTTT.

The chain is built from TRBV5-6 and TRBJ1-1; the match to TRBD1 covers 9 bases. CDR1 and CDR2 from the germline V gene are SGHDT and YYEEEE. This CDR3 is built from 15 residues. The junction had 5 bases not matched to a gene; V was cut back by 0 bases and J by 5 bases. The CDR3 DNA follows: TGTGCCAGCAGCTTGGAAGGGGACAGGGAGACTGAAGCTTTCTTT. Translated, it gives CASSLEGDRETEAFF.

This clone was detected only a few times. The rearrangement links TRBV7-2 to TRBJ2-2, with D possibly being TRBD1 (5 bases). Trimming shortened V by 5 bases and J by 7 bases, and 14 bases separated the two germline ends. This CDR3 comprises 14 residues. The germline V gene has CDR1 SGHTA and CDR2 FQGNSA. The CDR3 coding sequence is TGTGCCAGCAGCCGTCAACAGGCCAGCGGGGAGCTGTTTTTT. Its translation is CASSRQQASGELFF.

The rearrangement uses TRBV29-1 and TRBJ2-1; 7 bases align to TRBD2. Germline-derived CDR1 and CDR2 are SQVTM and ANQGSEA. The CDR3 consists of 12 residues. Losses at the gene ends were 5 bases for V and 9 bases for J; bases not matched to a gene: 7. CDR3 residues: CSVSFAGAEQFF. The CDR3 bases are TGCAGCGTTTCATTTGCGGGAGCTGAGCAGTTCTTC.

The V call is TRBV6-5, the J call TRBJ2-1; possible D gene TRBD2, 6 bases. This CDR3 comprises 13 residues. V shed 2 bases and J shed 7 bases, with 9 bases lying between them. CDR1 and CDR2 from the germline V gene are MNHEY and SVGAGI. The CDR3 sequence is CASSYPGRNEQFF. The CDR3 DNA sequence: TGTGCCAGCAGTTACCCGGGGAGGAATGAGCAGTTCTTC.

The chain carries TRBV7-9 and TRBJ1-1; D is ambiguous. Germline V gives CDR1 SEHNR, CDR2 FQNEAQ (reference sequence). CDR3 size: 15 residues. Trimming pared 3 bases from V and 1 base from J, leaving 12 bases between. CDR3 in DNA: TGTGCCAGCAGCTTTATGGCAGTACAGAACACTGAAGCTTTCTTT. Protein product: CASSFMAVQNTEAFF.

The V and J genes are TRBV29-1 and TRBJ1-1; D is undetermined. Between the trimmed V and J ends, which lost 4 bases and 1 base, there was a span of 10 bases. The CDR3 contains 13 residues. The V gene's germline CDR1 is SQVTM and CDR2 ANQGSEA. CDR3 amino acids: CSVGGGGNTEAFF. The CDR3 DNA is TGCAGCGTTGGGGGTGGAGGGAACACTGAAGCTTTCTTT.

The rearrangement joins TRBV2 to TRBJ2-7; 7 bases fit TRBD2. The V gene's germline CDR1 is SNHLY and CDR2 FYNNEI. Losses at the gene ends were 10 bases for V and 2 bases for J; bases not matched to a gene: 8. The CDR3 runs 13 residues. CDR3 sequence: CATKRDSAYEQYF. The CDR3 bases are TGTGCCACCAAGCGGGACTCGGCCTACGAGCAGTACTTC.

This sequence joins TRBV5-4 and TRBJ2-3; tentative D call: TRBD2 (6 bases). The germline V and J ends were trimmed by 0 bases and 2 bases, with 13 bases remaining between them. The CDR3 consists of 16 residues. In germline, CDR1 is SGHNT, CDR2 YYREEE (reference sequence). CDR3 amino acids: CASSLALAGHTDTQYF. CDR3 nucleotide sequence: TGTGCCAGCAGCTTGGCCTTGGCGGGGCACACAGATACGCAGTATTTT.

On this clone itself: The junction departs from the called germline gene at one end, perhaps through a read error. The V call is TRBV5-6, the J call TRBJ1-2; 7 nucleotides agree with TRBD1. The germline V gene has CDR1 SGHDT and CDR2 YYEEEE. The CDR3 runs to 12 residues. CDR3 in amino acids: CASSSGQLTTPF. For the CDR3, the DNA is TGTGCCAGCAGCTCGGGACAGCTCACGACACCTTTC.

The rearrangement links TRBV11-2 to TRBJ2-7; perhaps TRBD1 as D (6 bases). The CDR3 sequence is 15 residues long. Germline lookup yields CDR1 SGHAT and CDR2 FQNNGV. The germline V and J ends were trimmed by 2 bases and 5 bases, with 16 bases remaining between them. CDR3 bases: TGTGCCAGCAGCTTATTCTCAGGGGTAGACGACGAGCAGTACTTC. Translating gives CASSLFSGVDDEQYF.

The chain has TRBV19 and TRBJ2-5, with a tentative D call TRBD2 (5 bases). Germline CDR1 and CDR2: LNHDA and SQIVND (reference sequence). Trimming stripped 4 bases from V and 2 bases from J, with 14 bases between. The CDR3 has 15 amino acids. The CDR3 loop is CASSTPFSGQETQYF. The CDR3 region has the DNA TGTGCCAGTAGTACCCCTTTCAGCGGTCAAGAGACCCAGTACTTC. Using reference TRBV19 and TRBJ2-5 for the parts outside the CDR3, the full variable domain is DGGITQSPKYLFRKEGQNVTLSCEQNLNHDAMYWYRQDPGQGLRLIYYSQIVNDFQKGDIAEGYSVSREKKESFPLTVTSAQKNPTAFYLCASSTPFSGQETQYFGPGTRLLVL.

This clone was picked up many times. The V gene is TRBV19, the J gene TRBJ1-5; the D is unclear. Between the trimmed V and J ends, which lost 2 bases and 1 base, there was a span of 15 bases. This CDR3 comprises 17 residues. CDR1 and CDR2 (germline): LNHDA, SQIVND (reference sequence). This CDR3 is CASSISGLRRSNQPQHF. The CDR3 DNA reads as TGTGCCAGTAGTATATCAGGACTCCGGAGGAGCAATCAGCCCCAGCATTTT.

The J gene is TRBJ2-5, the V gene TRBV5-1; TRBD2 might be the D (6 bases). CDR3 length: 12 amino acids. V was pared by 7 bases and J by 2 bases, with 9 bases between. Germline CDR1 reads SGHRS; CDR2 reads YFSETQ. As DNA, the CDR3 is TGCGCCAGCGGGACTGTGCAAGAGACCCAGTACTTC. Residues: CASGTVQETQYF.

The V call is TRBV19, the J call TRBJ1-1; tentative D call: TRBD1 (5 bases). The CDR3 consists of 13 residues. Germline V gives CDR1 LNHDA, CDR2 SQIVND (reference sequence). Trimming pared 8 bases from V and 5 bases from J, leaving 15 bases between. CDR3 DNA sequence: TGTGCCAGTTCGGAACAGGTGGGTACTGAAGCTTTCTTT. It is translated as CASSEQVGTEAFF.

The genes are TRBV6-1 and TRBJ2-4; D is possibly TRBD2 (5 bases). CDR1 and CDR2 from the germline V gene are MNHNS and SASEGT. This CDR3 spans 14 amino acids. V lost 7 bases, J lost 0 bases, and 10 bases lay in between. The CDR3 DNA is TGTGCCAGCAATAGACTACTAGCCAAAAACATTCAGTACTTC. Amino acids: CASNRLLAKNIQYF.

This chain connects TRBV5-1 to TRBJ1-2; TRBD1 matches 9 bases. Per germline, CDR1 SGHRS and CDR2 YFSETQ. CDR3 length: 15 residues. Losses at the gene ends were 7 bases for V and 2 bases for J; bases not matched to a gene: 9. This CDR3 is CASGPWDRDNYGYTF. The CDR3 DNA sequence: TGCGCCAGCGGACCTTGGGACAGGGACAACTATGGCTACACCTTC.

V is TRBV7-9 and J is TRBJ1-3, with unresolved D. Germline loops: CDR1 SEHNR, CDR2 FQNEAQ (reference sequence). CDR3 length equals 17 residues. The V and J ends lost 5 bases and 3 bases respectively, with 20 bases between them. In nucleotides, the CDR3 is TGTGCCAGCAGCGTCCCCTCCCTCTCGGGGAGTGGAAACACCATATATTTT. Translated: CASSVPSLSGSGNTIYF.

The chain carries TRBV19 and TRBJ1-1; the D gene is possibly TRBD1 (6 bases). V dropped 3 bases and J dropped 7 bases, with 15 bases sitting between them. Germline values: CDR1 LNHDA, CDR2 SQIVND (reference sequence). This CDR3 contains 14 residues. The CDR3 loop reads CASSIAGEWGEAFF. The CDR3 coding sequence is TGTGCCAGTAGTATCGCAGGGGAGTGGGGTGAAGCTTTCTTT.

This chain joins TRBV11-2 and TRBJ2-7; 12 bases fit TRBD2. Germline values: CDR1 SGHAT, CDR2 FQNNGV. The CDR3 covers 14 residues. V shed 4 bases and J 5 bases; nucleotides not matched to a gene: 3. This CDR3 is CASSSGLAGNEQYF. CDR3 coding DNA: TGTGCCAGCAGCTCCGGACTAGCGGGAAACGAGCAGTACTTC. Full variable domain (outside the CDR3, taken from reference TRBV11-2 and TRBJ2-7): EAGVAQSPRYKIIEKRQSVAFWCNPISGHATLYWYQQILGQGPKLLIQFQNNGVVDDSQLPKDRFSAERLKGVDSTLKIQPAKLEDSAVYLCASSSGLAGNEQYFGPGTRLTVT.